The T cell receptor (beta chain) under discussion was sequenced for a study of T-cell reconstitution after alpha-beta-depleted transplantation in children. Whole-study results and caveats: Reportedly, only several hundred clones from non-depleted graft cells drove alpha-beta T-cell counts at about two months. The high TCRbeta diversity at day 60 in some patients came from surviving recipient T cells and thymic progenitors. After one year, T-cell counts and TCRbeta diversity mostly came from new T cells.

The germline V and J ends were trimmed by 9 bases and 2 bases, with 26 bases remaining between them. CDR1 SGHNT and CDR2 YYREEE come from the germline V gene (reference sequence). The CDR3 has 17 residues. Turning to this clonotype: The antigen is not known.

As it was prepared, the TCRbeta library received unique molecular identifiers. TCRdb re-called the PCR reads with MiXCR, one entry per CDR3 protein. The sample has about 17,000 distinct CDR3 sequences; approximately 13% are singletons. The specimen comprised PBMCs, mostly from graft donor cells, sampled 180 days after TCRalphabeta/CD19-depleted stem cell transplant. The chain employs TRBV5-4 and TRBJ2-5; tentatively, D is TRBD1 (5 bases). The TCR comes from a boy under two years old who had a stem cell transplant for Wiskott-Aldrich syndrome, so the T cells may come from the graft donor. The CDR3 DNA reads TGTGCCATGAGCCCTGGATCGGGCTTGGGGCTTCAAGAGACCCAGTACTTC. Encoded protein: CAMSPGSGLGLQETQYF.